The source of this TCR beta chain is a study of identical twins. Via MiXCR, TCRdb re-called the 5' RACE reads, giving one row per CDR3 protein. The repertoire holds more than 600,000 distinct CDR3 sequences, with around a sixth as singletons. V was clipped by 6 bases and J by 0 bases, with 12 bases between them. The CDR3 has 14 amino acids. CDR1 is SNHLY, CDR2 FYNNEI, per germline. The data also belong to a second study, concerning T cells expressing NK-cell markers.

What was sequenced was PBMCs. V is TRBV2 and J is TRBJ2-7; tentatively, D is TRBD2 (6 bases). The sequence was obtained from a woman under 30 in good health. The CDR3 sequence is CASRPGTYSYEQYF. CDR3 nucleotide sequence: TGTGCCAGCAGACCAGGGACTTACTCCTACGAGCAGTACTTC.